A single sample is the source of the 19 T cell receptor beta chains below, sequenced in a study of cytomegalovirus exposure and HLA in healthy donors. The PCR made use of 60 Vbeta and 13 Jbeta primers. TCRdb's table, derived via immunoSEQ multiplex PCR, lists solely in-frame clones and lacks some. The sample records 90,000 to 110,000 clones, 80% to 85% being singletons. Material for sequencing was PBMCs. These receptors were collected from a man aged 25-45 years in good health and CMV-seropositive.

This chain connects TRBV10-3 to TRBJ2-5; 11 bases align to TRBD1. V lost 6 bases and J lost 4; bases outside the gene matches: 10. Germline CDR1 ENHRY, CDR2 SYGVKD. The CDR3 loop spans 16 amino acids. Here the CDR3 DNA reads TGTGCCATCAGAGACTCCGGGACAGGGGGAGGAGAGACCCAGTACTTC. Its protein is CAIRDSGTGGGETQYF.

The rearrangement links TRBV6-5 to TRBJ1-1; 10 bases map to TRBD1. Germline assignment: CDR1 MNHEY and CDR2 SVGAGI. Trimming took 2 bases from V and 5 from J; bases not matched to a gene: 5. This CDR3 has 15 amino acids. Written as DNA, the CDR3 is TGTGCCAGCAGTTACGAGACAGGGGGCCAAACTGAAGCTTTCTTT. This gives the protein CASSYETGGQTEAFF.

The chain recombines TRBV5-1 with TRBJ2-5; D is possibly TRBD2 (5 bases). Per germline, CDR1 SGHRS and CDR2 YFSETQ. This CDR3 region has 15 residues. The germline V and J ends were trimmed by 0 bases and 3 bases, with 12 bases remaining between them. This CDR3 reads CASSLATIGEETQYF. DNA for the CDR3: TGCGCCAGCAGCTTGGCGACTATCGGCGAAGAGACCCAGTACTTC.

In its sample, this clone was seen a few times. The chain carries TRBV5-5 and TRBJ2-2; a possible D gene is TRBD1 (5 bases). The ends were cut back, 0 bases at V and 8 bases at J, with 14 bases in the middle. The germline V gene encodes CDR1 SGHKS and CDR2 YYEKEE (reference sequence). CDR3 length equals 15 residues. CDR3 loop: CASSLGGIFVGELFF. In DNA form, the CDR3 reads TGTGCCAGCAGCTTGGGGGGCATTTTTGTGGGGGAGCTGTTTTTT.

The genes are TRBV28 and TRBJ1-2; no clear D gene. CDR3 length: 20 amino acids. The V end was cut by 7 bases, the J end by 7 bases, with 37 bases between. Per germline, CDR1 MDHEN and CDR2 SYDVKM. The CDR3 bases are TGTGCCAGCAAGATTCCCATCGACCGAAAAAGAGGGTTCTCGCTGTCTGGCTACACCTTC. Amino acids: CASKIPIDRKRGFSLSGYTF.

This rearrangement joins TRBV4-1 to TRBJ1-5; D unresolved. This CDR3 contains 15 residues. Germline values: CDR1 MGHRA, CDR2 YSYEKL. V gave up 0 bases and J gave up 4 bases, with 10 bases separating them. The CDR3 loop reads CASSQDLRGNQPQHF. In DNA, the CDR3 is TGCGCCAGCAGCCAAGATCTGAGAGGGAATCAGCCCCAGCATTTT.

This chain uses TRBV9 with TRBJ1-1; D is unclear. The germline gives CDR1 SGDLS, CDR2 YYNGEE. The CDR3 consists of 13 residues. Trimming removed 5 bases at V and 2 bases at J, with 10 bases between. Here the CDR3 DNA reads TGTGCCAGCAGGACGACGGGAAACACTGAAGCTTTCTTT. Translation gives CASRTTGNTEAFF.

V is TRBV19 and J is TRBJ2-7; perhaps TRBD2 as D (6 bases). CDR3 length: 16 amino acids. Trimming took 5 bases from V and 2 from J, leaving 19 bases between them. Germline V gene lookup returns CDR1 LNHDA and CDR2 SQIVND (reference sequence). This CDR3 reads CASSPRESGDPYEQYF. For the CDR3, the DNA is TGTGCCAGTAGTCCTCGTGAATCGGGAGACCCCTACGAGCAGTACTTC. The full variable domain, rest sourced from reference TRBV19 and TRBJ2-7, is DGGITQSPKYLFRKEGQNVTLSCEQNLNHDAMYWYRQDPGQGLRLIYYSQIVNDFQKGDIAEGYSVSREKKESFPLTVTSAQKNPTAFYLCASSPRESGDPYEQYFGPGTRLTVT.

The chain links TRBV19 to TRBJ2-6; D might be TRBD1 (5 bases). The CDR3 sequence is 16 residues long. Between the trimmed V and J ends, which lost 5 bases and 2 bases, there was a span of 13 bases. Germline V gene sequence: CDR1 LNHDA, CDR2 SQIVND (reference sequence). The DNA for the CDR3 is TGTGCCAGTAGTTCCCAGGGTGAGGCTGGGGCCAACGTCCTGACTTTC. Translation gives CASSSQGEAGANVLTF.

The CDR3 sequence is CASSLRRGDEAFF. For the CDR3, the DNA is TGTGCCAGCAGCTTGCGCAGGGGTGATGAAGCTTTCTTT. The chain recombines TRBV7-2 with TRBJ1-1, with D possibly TRBD1 on 6 matching bases. The CDR3 is 13 residues long. Germline V CDR1 and CDR2: SGHTA, FQGNSA. With 3 bases removed from V and 7 bases from J, the gap between germline ends came to 12 bases. The entire variable domain, with the rest obtained from reference TRBV7-2 and TRBJ1-1, is as follows: GAGVSQSPSNKVTEKGKDVELRCDPISGHTALYWYRQSLGQGLEFLIYFQGNSAPDKSGLPSDRFSAERTGGSVSTLTIQRTQQEDSAVYLCASSLRRGDEAFFGQGTRLTVV.

Comments on this clone: Other DNA variants within this sample encode the same CDR3. The rearrangement links TRBV4-2 to TRBJ1-6, with TRBD1 identical over 10 bases. There are 18 residues in the CDR3. Germline CDR1 LGHNA, CDR2 YNFKEQ. V trimming: 2 bases; J trimming: 5 bases; junction bases outside the gene matches: 9. CDR3 residues: CASSQYRDRGLDNSPLHF. Here the CDR3 DNA reads TGTGCCAGCAGCCAATATCGGGACAGGGGACTAGATAATTCACCCCTCCACTTT.

V usage is TRBV2 and J usage is TRBJ1-2; 12 bases are a match to TRBD1. J was trimmed by 6 bases and V by 7 bases; bases with no gene match: 6. This CDR3 contains 14 residues. From germline, CDR1 is SNHLY and CDR2 FYNNEI. The CDR3 spells CASMVGQGADGYTF. The CDR3 DNA reads TGTGCCAGCATGGTGGGACAGGGGGCCGATGGCTACACCTTC.

The chain is built from TRBV9 and TRBJ2-1, with 14 bases matching TRBD2. The J segment lost 3 bases and the V segment lost 3 bases, leaving 8 bases of the junction unmatched. This CDR3 contains 18 residues. Germline assignment: CDR1 SGDLS and CDR2 YYNGEE. The CDR3 is CASSALWTSGGHYNEQFF. CDR3 coding DNA: TGTGCCAGCAGCGCCTTATGGACTAGCGGGGGGCACTACAATGAGCAGTTCTTC.

The chain uses TRBV5-1 and TRBJ1-6; no firm D call. V lost 4 bases to trimming and J lost 8 bases, with 10 bases between them. The CDR3 consists of 13 residues. Germline-derived CDR1 and CDR2 are SGHRS and YFSETQ. CDR3 nucleotides: TGCGCCAGCAGCGAGAGGTCGGATTCACCCCTCCACTTT. This translates into CASSERSDSPLHF.

This chain connects TRBV14 to TRBJ1-2, with 10 positions matching TRBD1. The V segment lost 4 bases and the J segment 0 bases; nucleotides outside the gene matches: 5. CDR1 is SGHDN and CDR2 is FVKESK in the germline V gene. The CDR3 spans 16 residues. CDR3 in DNA: TGTGCCAGCAGCCCGGGACAGGGGACAGCTAACTATGGCTACACCTTC. Translating gives CASSPGQGTANYGYTF.

The J gene is TRBJ2-7, the V gene TRBV2, with a possible D match to TRBD1 (6 bases). The V and J ends lost 7 bases and 3 bases respectively, with 16 bases between them. The V gene's germline CDR1 is SNHLY and CDR2 FYNNEI. The CDR3 spans 14 residues. The CDR3 is CASKKTGTVYEQYF. The CDR3 coding sequence is TGTGCCAGCAAAAAGACAGGAACCGTCTACGAGCAGTACTTC.

J is TRBJ1-1 and V is TRBV6-5; D call uncertain. V was trimmed by 4 bases and J by 1 base, leaving 13 bases between them. The CDR3 extends over 15 amino acids. CDR1 is MNHEY, CDR2 SVGAGI, per germline. The CDR3 loop reads CASSSGSRPNTEAFF. CDR3 bases: TGTGCCAGCAGTTCAGGTTCGCGTCCGAACACTGAAGCTTTCTTT.

In DNA, the CDR3 is TGTGCCAGCAGTGGGACTAGCGGGGATCAAACCGGGGAGCTGTTTTTT. It specifies CASSGTSGDQTGELFF. This chain links TRBV6-4 with TRBJ2-2; 12 bases map to TRBD2. The CDR3 extends over 16 amino acids. Per the germline V gene, CDR1 is MRHNA and CDR2 is SNTAGT. Unmatched junction bases numbered 5, after V lost 4 bases and J lost 5 bases.

Regarding this clone: Other nucleotide sequences from this sample produce the same CDR3. The chain couples TRBV2 to TRBJ2-4; 7 bases map to TRBD1. The germline V gene encodes CDR1 SNHLY and CDR2 FYNNEI. V trimming: 6 bases; J trimming: 0 bases; junction bases outside the gene matches: 2. The CDR3 sequence is 14 residues long. In DNA, the CDR3 is TGTGCCAGCAGCGACAGGGTAGCCAAAAACATTCAGTACTTC. Its protein is CASSDRVAKNIQYF.